The text below deals with one TCR beta chain. Authors' analysis steps: For nucleated cells, counts were estimated from reference gene primer amplification. Assay used: immunoSEQ multiplex PCR; TCRdb lists only in-frame clones, some missing. V and J calls plus clone size are reproduced from that table; the DNA served to infer D and trimming. This sample has approximately 240,000 clones, with approximately 83% found just once. This sample was taken from a study of blood T cell repertoires in COVID-19. Germline-derived CDR1 and CDR2 are PRHDT and FYEKMQ (reference sequence). V lost 5 bases and J lost 2, with 17 bases in between. There are 16 residues in the CDR3.

The chain carries TRBV13 and TRBJ2-3; D is perhaps TRBD2 (7 bases). The sample taken for sequencing was PBMCs or T cells enriched from blood (not recorded which). This TCR was sampled from a woman in her forties with acute COVID-19. CDR3 sequence: CASSRGGGGPTDTQYF. CDR3 coding DNA: TGTGCCAGCAGCCGTGGGGGCGGGGGACCCACAGATACGCAGTATTTT.